This T cell receptor (beta chain) was found in a study of blood T cell repertoires in COVID-19. On the study more broadly: Italy, Spain and the United States were the sources of the convalescent and acute COVID-19 samples. T cells, B-cell-depleted T cells, or PBMCs provided the cDNA or gDNA that served as material.

In its sample, this clone was seen once. Assay: immunoSEQ multiplex PCR; the TCRdb copy retains only in-frame clones and omits some. The sample has 310,000 or so clones; over 75% are singletons. This TCR was recovered from a woman in her 50s with active or convalescent COVID-19. Sequencing input: peripheral blood.

The CDR3 DNA sequence: TGTGCCAGCTCACCCGGACAGGGTAAATCCTACGAGCAGTACTTC. This encodes CASSPGQGKSYEQYF. The chain uses TRBV18 and TRBJ2-7; 8 nucleotides align to TRBD1. In germline, CDR1 is KGHSH, CDR2 LQKENI. The CDR3 spans 15 residues. J lost 1 base, V lost 3 bases, and 5 bases had no gene match.